Shown below are 22 T cell receptor beta chains from a single sample sequenced in a study of blood T cell repertoires in COVID-19. Sequencing used immunoSEQ multiplex PCR; TCRdb keeps in-frame clones, though not all of them. The sample includes about 220,000 clones, just under 85% of them seen just once. The sequenced sample was PBMCs or T cells enriched from blood (not recorded which). These TCRs come from a woman between 35 and 50 years old with acute COVID-19.

The chain's CDR3 is CSRLASVDNEQFF. CDR3 coding DNA: TGTTCCCGATTAGCTAGCGTGGACAATGAGCAGTTCTTC. The V and J genes are TRBV21-1 and TRBJ2-1; no check of the table's D call, TRBD2, against the DNA was made. TRBV21-1 represents a pseudogene. CDR3 length: 13 amino acids.

The V gene is TRBV29-1, the J gene TRBJ2-1; TRBD2 aligns across 7 bases. Germline-derived CDR1 and CDR2 are SQVTM and ANQGSEA. The CDR3 sequence is 14 residues long. J was trimmed by 3 bases and V by 3 bases; bases with no gene match: 5. The CDR3 sequence: CSVEVRGYYNEQFF. The CDR3 DNA reads as TGCAGCGTTGAGGTGCGGGGGTACTACAATGAGCAGTTCTTC.

The chain couples TRBV2 to TRBJ1-4, with TRBD1 matching over 7 bases. The CDR3 length is 15 residues. V shed 6 bases, J shed 0 bases, and the junction held 4 bases outside the gene matches. Germline V CDR1 and CDR2: SNHLY, FYNNEI. CDR3 residues: CASRDRLATNEKLFF. For the CDR3, the DNA is TGTGCCAGCAGGGACAGGCTTGCAACTAATGAAAAACTGTTTTTT.

This chain links TRBV3-1 (or the pseudogene TRBV3-2) with TRBJ2-1; D is possibly TRBD2 (5 bases). V was pared by 2 bases and J by 2 bases, with 13 bases between. This CDR3 is built from 16 residues. Germline V gives CDR1 LGHDT, CDR2 YNNKEL (reference sequence). CDR3 bases: TGTGCCAGCAGCCAAACTAGTTTTTTGGCCTACAATGAGCAGTTCTTC. It specifies CASSQTSFLAYNEQFF.

The gene calls are TRBV19 and TRBJ2-2; D is possibly TRBD1 (6 bases). The V and J ends lost 6 bases and 1 base respectively, with 12 bases between them. The germline CDR1 and CDR2 sequences are LNHDA and SQIVND (reference sequence). This CDR3 is built from 15 residues. CDR3 sequence reads: CASSGRRGNTGELFF. The CDR3 DNA reads TGTGCCAGTAGCGGTCGCAGGGGGAACACCGGGGAGCTGTTTTTT.

The chain uses TRBV6-1 and TRBJ2-2, with 9 bases that match TRBD1. The V gene end was trimmed by 2 bases and the J gene end by 0 bases; junction bases not matched to a gene: 7. This CDR3 has 18 residues. CDR1 MNHNS and CDR2 SASEGT come from the germline V gene. CDR3 bases: TGTGCCAGCAGTGAACCCCGGGACAGGGCTCCGAACACCGGGGAGCTGTTTTTT. This sequence encodes CASSEPRDRAPNTGELFF.

CDR3 sequence: CASSSTGNTIYF. CDR3 nucleotide sequence: TGCGCCAGCAGCTCAACAGGAAACACCATATATTTT. The rearrangement links TRBV5-1 to TRBJ1-3; the D is unclear. The germline V gene has CDR1 SGHRS and CDR2 YFSETQ. This CDR3 is 12 amino acids long. V gave up 3 bases and J gave up 4 bases, with 5 bases separating them.

The rearrangement uses TRBV19 and TRBJ2-2; 10 nucleotides match TRBD2. This CDR3 has 17 residues. Per the germline V gene, CDR1 is LNHDA and CDR2 is SQIVND (reference sequence). Unmatched junction bases numbered 6, after V lost 3 bases and J lost 2 bases. CDR3: CASSMGAGGGNTGELFF. The CDR3 region has the DNA TGTGCCAGTAGTATGGGAGCGGGAGGGGGAAACACCGGGGAGCTGTTTTTT.

In the case of this clone: Within the sample, other DNA sequences also encode this same CDR3. V usage is TRBV9 and J usage is TRBJ1-2; D unresolved. This CDR3 spans 13 amino acids. V was cut by 0 bases and J by 4 bases, with 7 bases left in between. The germline CDR1 and CDR2 sequences are SGDLS and YYNGEE. Written as DNA, the CDR3 is TGTGCCAGCAGCGTAGGAGGAGGCTATGGCTACACCTTC. It codes for CASSVGGGYGYTF.

The V call is TRBV9, the J call TRBJ1-1; 8 nucleotides align to TRBD1. V shed 4 bases, J shed 5 bases, and the junction held 7 bases outside the gene matches. This CDR3 spans 14 amino acids. Germline assignment: CDR1 SGDLS and CDR2 YYNGEE. CDR3 DNA: TGTGCCAGCAGCCCAGGACAGGGCAATACTGAAGCTTTCTTT. This translates into CASSPGQGNTEAFF.

The chain has TRBV28 and TRBJ2-7, with 9 bases matching TRBD1. Germline assignment: CDR1 MDHEN and CDR2 SYDVKM. V lost 2 bases, J lost 1 base, and 3 bases stayed unmatched. The CDR3 has 15 amino acids. The CDR3 nucleotides are TGTGCCAGCAGTTTAGCCGGGACAGGGTCCTACGAGCAGTACTTC. Translation: CASSLAGTGSYEQYF.

This clone was observed a handful of times. The chain has TRBV10-2 and TRBJ2-2, with 12 bases identical to TRBD2. With V trimmed by 7 bases and J by 2 bases, 8 bases remained unmatched. From germline, CDR1 is WSHSY and CDR2 SAAADI. The CDR3 is made up of 17 amino acids. The CDR3 DNA sequence: TGCGCCAGCATCCCATCTAGCGGGGGGGCCAACACCGGGGAGCTGTTTTTT. This sequence encodes CASIPSSGGANTGELFF.

A note on this clone: The sample has other DNA sequences that encode this CDR3 too. The chain uses TRBV7-9 and TRBJ2-1; 12 bases are a match to TRBD2. Germline CDR1 SEHNR, CDR2 FQNEAQ (reference sequence). CDR3 length: 15 amino acids. After removal of 5 bases from V and 3 bases from J, the junction contained 2 bases not matched to a gene. The CDR3 loop reads CASSLLAGGYNEQFF. The CDR3 nucleotides read TGTGCCAGCAGCCTACTAGCGGGGGGCTACAATGAGCAGTTCTTC.

The chain joins TRBV24-1 to TRBJ1-2, with D perhaps matching TRBD1 (5 bases). Per the germline V gene, CDR1 is KGHDR and CDR2 is SFDVKD. V lost 4 bases to trimming and J lost 0 bases, with 11 bases between them. This CDR3 has 15 residues. The CDR3 sequence is CATSDPDRPNYGYTF. In nucleotides, the CDR3 is TGTGCCACCAGTGACCCCGACAGACCTAACTATGGCTACACCTTC.

The chain is built from TRBV6-2 or TRBV6-3 and TRBJ1-2; D unresolved. Germline V gives CDR1 MNHEY, CDR2 SVGEGT. The CDR3 has 15 residues. V lost 6 bases and J lost 4, with 18 bases in between. The CDR3 sequence: CASSISPLASYGYTF. The CDR3 DNA follows: TGTGCCAGCAGCATATCGCCCTTAGCTTCCTATGGCTACACCTTC.

The CDR3 sequence is CASSYLQGEVETQYF. The DNA for the CDR3 is TGTGCCAGCAGTTACTTGCAGGGTGAAGTGGAGACCCAGTACTTC. The chain is built from TRBV6-5 and TRBJ2-5; TRBD1 might be the D (5 bases). Deletions cut 1 base from V and 5 bases from J, with 14 bases between. The germline V gene encodes CDR1 MNHEY and CDR2 SVGAGI. The CDR3 covers 15 residues.

This chain uses TRBV6-4 with TRBJ1-1; no reliable D call. Trimming removed 6 bases from V and 1 base from J, with 9 bases in between. The germline V gene has CDR1 MRHNA and CDR2 SNTAGT. This CDR3 is built from 13 residues. In nucleotides, the CDR3 is TGTGCCAGCAGGAGGGCCACGAACACTGAAGCTTTCTTT. Protein product: CASRRATNTEAFF.

V usage is TRBV7-3 and J usage is TRBJ1-6, with D possibly matching TRBD1 (6 bases). Trimming removed 1 base from V and 7 bases from J, with 11 bases in between. Germline values: CDR1 SGHTA, CDR2 FQGTGA. CDR3 length equals 15 residues. CDR3 nucleotides: TGTGCCAGCAGCTTAAGGGACACGCTAAATTCACCCCTCCACTTT. It specifies CASSLRDTLNSPLHF.

The chain is built from TRBV6-1 and TRBJ2-1; 11 bases match TRBD2. Trimming cost V 0 bases and J 8 bases; bases outside gene matches: 6. From germline, CDR1 is MNHNS and CDR2 SASEGT. This CDR3 is 16 amino acids long. The CDR3 spells CASSEATSGGKHEQFF. CDR3 bases: TGTGCCAGCAGTGAAGCAACTAGCGGGGGCAAACATGAGCAGTTCTTC.

The chain combines TRBV10-3 with TRBJ2-1, with 9 bases fitting TRBD2. The CDR3 has 16 amino acids. Germline V gene data show CDR1 as ENHRY and CDR2 as SYGVKD. The ends lost 2 bases at V and 7 bases at J; junction bases unmatched: 9. In DNA form, the CDR3 reads TGTGCCATCAGTGAGCTAGGTAGCGGGAGTGCAAATGAGCAGTTCTTC. Protein product: CAISELGSGSANEQFF.

The chain joins TRBV15 to TRBJ2-3; 12 positions agree with TRBD2. The V gene's germline CDR1 is LNHNV and CDR2 YYDKDF (reference sequence). V dropped 4 bases and J dropped 8; count of bases not matched to a gene: 19. This CDR3 contains 19 residues. As DNA, the CDR3 is TGTGCCACCAGCACCTCGGACCTGAGGACTAGCGGGGTTATTGGTACGCAGTATTTT. Residues: CATSTSDLRTSGVIGTQYF.

V gene TRBV4-1 combines with J gene TRBJ2-3; the match to TRBD1 covers 7 bases. Per germline, CDR1 MGHRA and CDR2 YSYEKL. The CDR3 is 14 amino acids. The J segment lost 4 bases and the V segment lost 4 bases, leaving 5 bases of the junction unmatched. The chain's CDR3 is CASSPTGASDTQYF. Here the CDR3 DNA reads TGCGCCAGCAGCCCTACAGGGGCCTCAGATACGCAGTATTTT.